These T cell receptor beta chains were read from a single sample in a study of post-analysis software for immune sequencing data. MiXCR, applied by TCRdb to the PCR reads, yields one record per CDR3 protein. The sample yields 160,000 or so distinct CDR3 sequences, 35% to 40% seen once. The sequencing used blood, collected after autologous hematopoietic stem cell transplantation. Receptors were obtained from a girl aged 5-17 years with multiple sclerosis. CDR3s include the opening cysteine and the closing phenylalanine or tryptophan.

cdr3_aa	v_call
CASSQGLDKNIQYF	TRBV4-1
CASGSPGTSGRVAKNIQYF	TRBV2
CASSEDGVYNEQFF	TRBV2
CSARDPLPTSGMAETQYF	TRBV20-1
CSAQRSTGGQEYF	TRBV20-1
CASSFLGLAGGPFRDTQYF	TRBV27
CASSPDSDSYGQYF	TRBV6-5
CASSRGQGDYNEQFF	TRBV7-2
CASSQVHSRQETQYF	TRBV3-1
CASSPGLAGVSEQFF	TRBV5-1
CSVTLGGLVIEQYF	TRBV29-1
CSAPDGARDTQYF	TRBV20-1
CSASIGRGGGNTIYF	TRBV20-1
CASRPPYVDEQFF	TRBV12-3/TRBV12-4
CASSLWTGGNTEAFF	TRBV28
CASSPGLAGGRAKNIQYF	TRBV7-2
CSASILAGSADTQYF	TRBV20-1
CSAPIGQGETQYF	TRBV29-1
CASSHDKRGGNIQYF	TRBV3-1
CSADVFGGARETQFF	TRBV20-1
CASTTSGTSTDTQYF	TRBV12-3/TRBV12-4
CSARGPGTISSPLHF	TRBV20-1
CASSLGTCNEQFF	TRBV27
CASSPTGEVETQYF	TRBV27
CASSLGTVVYEQYF	TRBV5-1
CASSPGAGQETQYF	TRBV7-2
CASSENYQQETQYF	TRBV2
CASSGPGHETQYF	TRBV6-1
CSVATSGETQYF	TRBV29-1
CASSQKTFYGYTF	TRBV14
CASSLTYRGRGYTF	TRBV5-1
CASSCRVIYEQYF	TRBV5-1
CATSASEGTSDETQYF	TRBV24-1
CASSESGGSDTQYF	TRBV6-4
CASSLVSGEETQYF	TRBV5-1
CASSPGLSQDTQYF	TRBV10-1
CSASRARLLAGKHYEQYF	TRBV20-1
CSVGGEWTYGYTF	TRBV29-1
CASSWYATGDYEQFF	TRBV7-9
CASSPEGYRYQETQYF	TRBV28
CSATTGSYEQYF	TRBV20-1